This is a list of T cell receptor beta chains from one sample in a study of blood T cells in healthy people across ages. TCRdb used MiXCR to reprocess the 5' RACE reads, holding one entry per CDR3 protein. This sample has roughly 800,000 distinct CDR3 sequences; about 25% occur once, and the top ten carry approximately 3.7%. This sample was shared with a second study, whose subject was T cells of mothers and their children.

The sample was blood. The receptors were sampled from a boy between 5 and 17 years old in good health. Both conserved end residues are part of each CDR3.

j_gene,v_gene,CDR3aa
TRBJ2-1,TRBV27,CAAAGAHNNEQFF
TRBJ2-5,TRBV28,CASSFPGQQETQYF
TRBJ2-3,TRBV7-2,CASSGRTPGNTQYF
TRBJ2-7,TRBV11-2,CASSPSGGRFYEQYF
-,TRBV15,CATSARDPQYDEQFF
TRBJ2-1,TRBV11-2,CASSLARGAGNEQFF
-,TRBV9,CASSGGGPYEQYF
TRBJ1-2,TRBV5-5,CASSLVLAGQGGGYTF
TRBJ2-4,TRBV18,CASSPIYSGQAKNIQYF
TRBJ1-2,TRBV29-1,CSVATGVNYGYTF
TRBJ1-6,TRBV7-9,CARSSVNSPLHF
TRBJ2-1,TRBV12-3/TRBV12-4,CASSLGTGSSNEQFF
TRBJ2-7,TRBV9,CASSAEVGSSSYEQYF
-,TRBV7-6,CASSSGQGASETQYF
TRBJ2-2,TRBV29-1,CSVEGQARSGELFF
TRBJ2-1,TRBV12-3/TRBV12-4,CASSLWGLRALKDEQFF
-,TRBV29-1,CSVETPGQVRGYEQYF
TRBJ2-6,TRBV29-1,CSVGSSGANVLTF
-,TRBV7-3,CASSLISAGGSYEQYF
TRBJ2-7,TRBV6-2/TRBV6-3,CASIKTGAPTEQYF
TRBJ2-5,TRBV7-9,CASSLGTSGVTETQYF
TRBJ2-5,TRBV20-1,CSAFPGETQYF
-,TRBV19,CASSIGVPEYNEQFF
TRBJ1-6,TRBV12-3/TRBV12-4,CASSLSGVNSPLHF
TRBJ2-1,TRBV6-2/TRBV6-3,CASSWPMVAGDNEQFF
TRBJ2-7,TRBV7-9,CASSLTVSSYEQYF
TRBJ2-7,TRBV12-3/TRBV12-4,CASSLASTGFYEQYF